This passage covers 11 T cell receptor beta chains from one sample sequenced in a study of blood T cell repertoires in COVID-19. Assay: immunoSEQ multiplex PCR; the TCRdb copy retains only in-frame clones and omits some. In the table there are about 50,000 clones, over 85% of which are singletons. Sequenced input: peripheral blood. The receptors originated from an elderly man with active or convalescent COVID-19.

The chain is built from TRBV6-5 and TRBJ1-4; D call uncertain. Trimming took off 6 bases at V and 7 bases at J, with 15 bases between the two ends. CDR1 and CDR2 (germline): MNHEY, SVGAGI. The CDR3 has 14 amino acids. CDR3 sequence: CASSLRRWSEKLFF. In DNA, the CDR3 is TGTGCCAGCAGCTTGAGGAGGTGGAGTGAAAAACTGTTTTTT.

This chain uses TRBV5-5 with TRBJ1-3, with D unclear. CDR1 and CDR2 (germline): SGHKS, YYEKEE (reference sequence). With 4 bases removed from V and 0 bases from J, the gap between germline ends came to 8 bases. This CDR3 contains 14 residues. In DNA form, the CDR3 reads TGTGCCAGCAGCCAACTTCCCTCTGGAAACACCATATATTTT. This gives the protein CASSQLPSGNTIYF.

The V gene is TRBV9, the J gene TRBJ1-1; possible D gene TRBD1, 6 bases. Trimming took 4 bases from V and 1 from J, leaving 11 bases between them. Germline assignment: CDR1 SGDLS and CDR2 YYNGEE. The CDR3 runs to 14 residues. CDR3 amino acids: CASSRGGENTEAFF. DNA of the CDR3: TGTGCCAGCAGCCGAGGGGGTGAGAACACTGAAGCTTTCTTT.

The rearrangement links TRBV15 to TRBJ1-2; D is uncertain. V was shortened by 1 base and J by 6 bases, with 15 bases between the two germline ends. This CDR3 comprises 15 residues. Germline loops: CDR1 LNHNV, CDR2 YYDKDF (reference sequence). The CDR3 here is CATSRVSGSQDGYTF. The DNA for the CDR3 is TGTGCCACCAGCAGAGTATCCGGGAGCCAGGATGGCTACACCTTC.

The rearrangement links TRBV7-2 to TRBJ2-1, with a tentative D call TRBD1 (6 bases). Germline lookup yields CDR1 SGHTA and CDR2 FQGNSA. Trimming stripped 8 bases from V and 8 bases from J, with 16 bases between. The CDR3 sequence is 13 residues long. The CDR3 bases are TGTGCCAGCGGATACAGGGATGTGGATGAGCAGTTCTTC. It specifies CASGYRDVDEQFF.

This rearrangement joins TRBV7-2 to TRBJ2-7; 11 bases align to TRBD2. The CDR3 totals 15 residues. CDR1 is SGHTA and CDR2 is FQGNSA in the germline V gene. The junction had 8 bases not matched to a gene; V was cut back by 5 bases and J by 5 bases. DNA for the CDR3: TGTGCCAGCAGCCCCGGGACTAGCGGCTTGGACGAGCAGTACTTC. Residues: CASSPGTSGLDEQYF.

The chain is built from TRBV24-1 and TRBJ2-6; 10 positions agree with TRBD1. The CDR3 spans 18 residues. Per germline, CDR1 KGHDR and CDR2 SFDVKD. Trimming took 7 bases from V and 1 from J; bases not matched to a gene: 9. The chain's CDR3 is CATSEPTGGASGANVLTF. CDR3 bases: TGTGCCACCAGCGAGCCGACAGGGGGCGCGTCTGGGGCCAACGTCCTGACTTTC.

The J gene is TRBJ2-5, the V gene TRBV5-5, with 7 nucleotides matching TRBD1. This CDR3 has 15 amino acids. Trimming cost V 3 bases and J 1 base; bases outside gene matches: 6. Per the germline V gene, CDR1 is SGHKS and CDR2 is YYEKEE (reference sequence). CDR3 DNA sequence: TGTGCCAGCAGCTCGTCCCGGGACAGCCAAGAGACCCAGTACTTC. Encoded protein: CASSSSRDSQETQYF.

Here the CDR3 reads CASSATPGGGQPQHF. As DNA, the CDR3 is TGCGCCAGCAGCGCAACCCCTGGAGGCGGGCAGCCCCAGCATTTT. This chain joins TRBV5-1 and TRBJ1-5; D unclear. V lost 4 bases, J lost 7 bases, and 18 bases lay in between. CDR3 size: 15 residues. The germline gives CDR1 SGHRS, CDR2 YFSETQ.

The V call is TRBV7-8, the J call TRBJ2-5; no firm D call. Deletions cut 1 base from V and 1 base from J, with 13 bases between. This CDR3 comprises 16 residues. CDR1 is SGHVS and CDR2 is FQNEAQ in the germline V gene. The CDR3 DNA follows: TGTGCCAGCAGCTTAGGGTCGACACTTTCCCAAGAGACCCAGTACTTC. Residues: CASSLGSTLSQETQYF.

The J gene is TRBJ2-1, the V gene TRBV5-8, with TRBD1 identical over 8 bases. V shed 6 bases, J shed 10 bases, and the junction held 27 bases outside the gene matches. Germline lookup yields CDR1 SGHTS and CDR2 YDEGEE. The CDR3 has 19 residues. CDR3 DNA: TGTGCCAGCACCCTACCCCCAACCGGAGACAGGGGCCTTCGGGGCGAGCAGTTCTTC. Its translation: CASTLPPTGDRGLRGEQFF.